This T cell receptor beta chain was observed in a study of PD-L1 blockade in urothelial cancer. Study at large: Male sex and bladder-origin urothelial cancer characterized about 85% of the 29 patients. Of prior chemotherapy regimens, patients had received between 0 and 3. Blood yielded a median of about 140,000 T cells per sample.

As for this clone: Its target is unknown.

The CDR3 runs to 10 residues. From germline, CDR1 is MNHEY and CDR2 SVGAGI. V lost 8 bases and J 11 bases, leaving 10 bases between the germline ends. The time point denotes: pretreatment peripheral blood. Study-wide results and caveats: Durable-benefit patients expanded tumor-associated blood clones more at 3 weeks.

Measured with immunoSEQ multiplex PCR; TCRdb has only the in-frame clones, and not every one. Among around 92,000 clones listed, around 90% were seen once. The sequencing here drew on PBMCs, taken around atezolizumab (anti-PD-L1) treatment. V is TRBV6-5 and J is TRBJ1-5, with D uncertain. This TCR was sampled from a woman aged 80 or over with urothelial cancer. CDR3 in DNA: TGTGCCAGCGGGAGGGAGACCCAGCATTTT. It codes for CASGRETQHF.